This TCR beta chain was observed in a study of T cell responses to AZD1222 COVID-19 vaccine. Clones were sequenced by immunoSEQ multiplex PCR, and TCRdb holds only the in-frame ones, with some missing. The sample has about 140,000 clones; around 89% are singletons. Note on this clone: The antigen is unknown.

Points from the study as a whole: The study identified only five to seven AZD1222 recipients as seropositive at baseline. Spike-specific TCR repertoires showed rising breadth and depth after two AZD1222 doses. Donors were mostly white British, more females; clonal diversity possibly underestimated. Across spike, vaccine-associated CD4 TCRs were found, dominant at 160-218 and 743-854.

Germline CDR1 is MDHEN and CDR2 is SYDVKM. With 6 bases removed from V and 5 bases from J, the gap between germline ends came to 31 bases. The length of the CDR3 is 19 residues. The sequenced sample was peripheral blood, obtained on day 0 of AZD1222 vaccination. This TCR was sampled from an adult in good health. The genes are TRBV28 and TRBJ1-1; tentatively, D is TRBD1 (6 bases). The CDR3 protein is CASSPISGQSGSRWTEAFF. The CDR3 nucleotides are TGTGCCAGCAGCCCTATTTCCGGACAGTCCGGCTCGCGATGGACTGAAGCTTTCTTT.